This T cell receptor beta chain is drawn from a study of shared clonotypes between healthy human individuals. About the study: Each donor's CD8 memory used one plate, CD8 naive two, each CD4 subset three.

Of note for this clone: The antigen is undetermined.

The assay was immunoSEQ multiplex PCR, and TCRdb's table has in-frame clones only and misses some. The sample records nearly 2 million clones, roughly 95% being singletons. CDR3 size: 13 residues. Per the germline V gene, CDR1 is SGDLS and CDR2 is YYNGEE. Trimming cost V 3 bases and J 3 bases, with 8 bases left between them. CD45RO-negative, CCR7-selected cells formed the naive CD8 fraction, which excluded terminally differentiated effector memory CD45RA+ cells. Overall study findings and caveats: Sampling involved blood alone; tissue repertoires likely differ. Generally, naive subsets came out with larger estimated richness than memory subsets. Genetic and exposure-history diversity was limited by the few donors.

The TCR was taken from a man aged 18 to 30 in good health. The specimen was naive CD8+ T cells sorted from blood. This chain uses TRBV9 with TRBJ2-3; D call uncertain. The DNA of the CDR3 is TGTGCCAGCAGCGGGCGGTATACAGATACGCAGTATTTT. The encoded protein is CASSGRYTDTQYF.